A selection of T cell receptor beta chains follows, all from one sample in a study of blood T cell repertoires in COVID-19. Repertoires were generated with immunoSEQ multiplex PCR, while TCRdb's copy carries only in-frame clones and drops some. The sample lists some 380,000 clones, 88% occurring once. The material sequenced was PBMCs or T cells enriched from blood (not recorded which). All receptors come from a woman in her forties with acute COVID-19. Each CDR3 is given with its conserved first and last residue.

v_gene	j_gene	CDR3aa
TRBV7-9	TRBJ2-5	CASSPGLVGQETQYF
TRBV5-1	TRBJ2-5	CASSLAQIQETQYF
TRBV15	TRBJ2-1	CATSPRTSSRDEQFF
TRBV10-3	TRBJ1-2	CATGQGNYGYTF
TRBV11-2	TRBJ2-1	CASSRLLAGGLNEQFF
TRBV6-5	TRBJ2-5	CASSYRLRGETQYF
TRBV4-1	TRBJ2-1	CASSQVLGTSSNEQFF
TRBV29-1	TRBJ1-4	CSDTPREKLFF
TRBV3-1/TRBV3-2	TRBJ2-5	CASSQGLAGGRYETQYF
TRBV6-5	TRBJ1-1	CASNPTGTSTEAFF
TRBV30	TRBJ1-2	CAWGFGGMGAYGYTF
TRBV5-1	TRBJ2-7	CASSLDPTGGFYEQYF
TRBV5-4	TRBJ2-3	CASSPLRGSTDTQYF
TRBV6-5	TRBJ1-3	CASSYAGDYSGNTIYF
TRBV12-3/TRBV12-4	TRBJ2-7	CASSLGTVDEQYF
TRBV4-1	TRBJ2-7	CASSQPGGGRNEQYF
TRBV29-1	TRBJ2-7	CSVDKTQGSHEQYF
TRBV6-5	TRBJ2-7	CASSYSERGGEQYF
TRBV15	TRBJ1-6	CATSRDPSRGQYNSPLHF
TRBV29-1	TRBJ1-1	CSAQGAAPQAFF
TRBV5-1	TRBJ2-7	CASSLGLNEQYF
TRBV2	TRBJ1-3	CASSGTAGNTIYF
TRBV18	TRBJ2-5	CASSRGQKLIQETQYF
TRBV4-1	TRBJ1-4	CASRRQGDEKLFF
TRBV11-3	TRBJ1-1	CASSPGQGNTEAFF
TRBV9	TRBJ2-2	CASSVGTLAGELFF
TRBV5-1	TRBJ1-4	CASSFQGRANEKLFF
TRBV15	TRBJ1-4	CATSRDRGDEKLFF
TRBV24-1	TRBJ2-2	CATSDFSEQGPPNTGELFF
TRBV7-9	TRBJ2-2	CASSSGNTGELFF
TRBV15	TRBJ1-4	CATSSNDWPEKLFF
TRBV23-1	TRBJ1-2	CASSRRQIVYGYTF
TRBV5-1	TRBJ1-1	CASSPDRGRTEAFF
TRBV19	TRBJ1-5	CASSITGFSNQPQHF
TRBV15	TRBJ1-1	CATKFREETEAFF
TRBV5-1	TRBJ1-1	CASSNRDEAFF
TRBV6-5	TRBJ1-1	CASIGYYTEAFF
TRBV3-1/TRBV3-2	TRBJ2-7	CASSRAVAAGGHPQYF
TRBV5-6	TRBJ1-6	CASSLVRQGSLSPLHF
TRBV3-1/TRBV3-2	TRBJ1-6	CASSHRQGWGPLHF
TRBV5-5	TRBJ1-3	CASSLEPGGNSGNTIYF
TRBV2	TRBJ1-1	CASSVSHTTEAFF
TRBV19	TRBJ1-6	CASSEGVRSPLHF
TRBV6-5	TRBJ1-2	CASIGQGVYGYTF
TRBV29-1	TRBJ2-3	CSVNGAGKSTDTQYF
TRBV5-6	TRBJ1-1	CASSEIGVSNTEAFF
TRBV3-1/TRBV3-2	TRBJ2-1	CASSSWGTSGRDEQFF
TRBV3-1/TRBV3-2	TRBJ1-1	CASSHRGPYTEAFF
TRBV7-9	TRBJ1-3	CASSSLGGSKNTIYF